One sample yielded the 21 T cell receptor beta chains listed below, sequenced in a study of T cell clones after liver transplantation. TCRdb keeps only in-frame clones here, not all; method: immunoSEQ multiplex PCR. The sample has around 100,000 clones, 80% to 90% seen once; the top ten hold less than 3%. The input for sequencing was CD4+ T cells from blood, taken approximately 4 years after liver transplant. These receptors originate from a human patient who received a liver transplant. These T cells may partly come from the graft donor.

The chain employs TRBV2 and TRBJ1-1, with 7 positions matching TRBD1. Germline V gene data show CDR1 as SNHLY and CDR2 as FYNNEI. With 5 bases clipped from V and 1 base from J, the junction kept 4 bases outside the gene matches. The CDR3 extends over 14 amino acids. The CDR3 is CASSSRTGNTEAFF. The CDR3 DNA is TGTGCCAGCAGTTCCCGGACAGGGAACACTGAAGCTTTCTTT.

The chain has TRBV18 and TRBJ1-4, with D uncertain. Looked up from germline, CDR1 is KGHSH and CDR2 is LQKENI. The CDR3 extends over 16 amino acids. V was cut by 4 bases and J by 0 bases, with 12 bases left in between. As DNA, the CDR3 is TGTGCCAGCTCACTAAACCAAGGGTCAACTAATGAAAAACTGTTTTTT. It translates to CASSLNQGSTNEKLFF. The whole variable domain, remainder taken from reference TRBV18 and TRBJ1-4, is NAGVMQNPRHLVRRRGQEARLRCSPMKGHSHVYWYRQLPEEGLKFMVYLQKENIIDESGMPKERFSAEFPKEGPSILRIQQVVRGDSAAYFCASSLNQGSTNEKLFFGSGTQLSVL.

V is TRBV28 and J is TRBJ2-1; D is possibly TRBD1 or TRBD2 (5 bases each). Germline CDR1 reads MDHEN; CDR2 reads SYDVKM. The CDR3 length is 17 residues. V lost 2 bases and J lost 2, with 16 bases in between. The CDR3 protein is CASSLSPSGRAYNEQFF. DNA of the CDR3: TGTGCCAGCAGTTTAAGCCCGTCGGGGCGCGCCTACAATGAGCAGTTCTTC.

The CDR3 spells CASRYGTVQETQYF. Here the CDR3 DNA reads TGTGCCAGCAGGTACGGGACAGTCCAAGAGACCCAGTACTTC. The chain recombines TRBV5-6 with TRBJ2-5, with 7 nucleotides matching TRBD1. CDR1 is SGHDT, CDR2 YYEEEE, per germline. With V trimmed by 5 bases and J by 1 base, 5 bases remained unmatched. CDR3 size: 14 residues. The whole variable domain, filled in from reference TRBV5-6 and TRBJ2-5, reads DAGVTQSPTHLIKTRGQQVTLRCSPKSGHDTVSWYQQALGQGPQFIFQYYEEEERQRGNFPDRFSGHQFPNYSSELNVNALLLGDSALYLCASRYGTVQETQYFGPGTRLLVL.

The V and J genes are TRBV6-5 and TRBJ1-5; the D gene is possibly TRBD1 (5 bases). The CDR3 loop spans 14 amino acids. With 3 bases removed from V and 2 bases from J, the gap between germline ends came to 8 bases. The germline V gene encodes CDR1 MNHEY and CDR2 SVGAGI. CDR3 bases: TGTGCCAGCAGTTATGCGGGGGGCAATCAGCCCCAGCATTTT. Translation gives CASSYAGGNQPQHF.

The rearrangement uses TRBV19 and TRBJ2-2; 8 bases agree with TRBD1. The germline V gene encodes CDR1 LNHDA and CDR2 SQIVND (reference sequence). This CDR3 region has 15 residues. Unmatched junction bases numbered 5, after V lost 6 bases and J lost 2 bases. This CDR3 reads CASRHDRGNTGELFF. As DNA, the CDR3 is TGTGCCAGTAGACATGACAGGGGAAACACCGGGGAGCTGTTTTTT.

This chain uses TRBV6-6 with TRBJ1-2, with 7 bases matching TRBD1. Germline loops: CDR1 MNHNY, CDR2 SVGAGI (reference sequence). V shed 2 bases and J 2 bases; nucleotides not matched to a gene: 5. This CDR3 has 15 amino acids. CDR3 protein: CASSYPTTGNYGYTF. DNA of the CDR3: TGTGCCAGCAGTTACCCCACGACAGGGAACTATGGCTACACCTTC.

The rearrangement links TRBV6-5 to TRBJ2-7; a possible D gene is TRBD1 (5 bases). V gave up 7 bases and J gave up 3 bases, with 19 bases separating them. The length of the CDR3 is 15 residues. CDR1 is MNHEY, CDR2 SVGAGI, per germline. The CDR3 bases are TGTGCCAGCAAGCAGTCAGGGAATCTTTTCTACGAGCAGTACTTC. It encodes CASKQSGNLFYEQYF.

This clone was found a few times. The chain is built from TRBV6-5 and TRBJ1-1, with D possibly TRBD1 on 5 matching bases. The germline V gene has CDR1 MNHEY and CDR2 SVGAGI. The CDR3 loop spans 15 amino acids. Trimming removed 8 bases from V and 0 bases from J, with 16 bases in between. CDR3 amino acids: CASSLGGGVNTEAFF. The CDR3 DNA sequence: TGTGCCAGCTCCCTCGGCGGGGGAGTGAACACTGAAGCTTTCTTT.

This clone came up a few times. The V gene is TRBV7-2, the J gene TRBJ1-4; D gene unclear. Germline V gives CDR1 SGHTA, CDR2 FQGNSA. Trimming took 0 bases from V and 7 from J, leaving 6 bases between them. The CDR3 length is 13 residues. CDR3 loop: CASSLARSEKLFF. The DNA of the CDR3 is TGTGCCAGCAGCTTAGCTCGGAGTGAAAAACTGTTTTTT. Together with reference TRBV7-2 and TRBJ1-4, the CDR3 gives the full variable domain: GAGVSQSPSNKVTEKGKDVELRCDPISGHTALYWYRQSLGQGLEFLIYFQGNSAPDKSGLPSDRFSAERTGGSVSTLTIQRTQQEDSAVYLCASSLARSEKLFFGSGTQLSVL.

V gene TRBV7-9 combines with J gene TRBJ1-1, with no clear D. The germline V and J ends were trimmed by 0 bases and 4 bases, with 6 bases remaining between them. The CDR3 contains 13 residues. From germline, CDR1 is SEHNR and CDR2 FQNEAQ (reference sequence). The CDR3 loop reads CASSLAGRTEAFF. The CDR3 region has the DNA TGTGCCAGCAGCTTAGCAGGACGCACTGAAGCTTTCTTT. Combining the CDR3 with reference TRBV7-9 and TRBJ1-1 gives the whole variable domain DTGVSQNPRHKITKRGQNVTFRCDPISEHNRLYWYRQTLGQGPEFLTYFQNEAQLEKSRLLSDRFSAERPKGSFSTLEIQRTEQGDSAMYLCASSLAGRTEAFFGQGTRLTVV.

V and J are TRBV9 and TRBJ1-5; D is ambiguous. CDR3 size: 14 residues. Per germline, CDR1 SGDLS and CDR2 YYNGEE. Deletions cut 1 base from V and 4 bases from J, with 9 bases between. The CDR3 bases are TGTGCCAGCAGCGTAACCGCAGATAATCAGCCCCAGCATTTT. This sequence encodes CASSVTADNQPQHF.

The chain carries TRBV9 and TRBJ2-2; D assignment may be TRBD1 or TRBD2 (5 bases each). Germline V gives CDR1 SGDLS, CDR2 YYNGEE. Trimming pared 3 bases from V and 4 bases from J, leaving 7 bases between. This CDR3 comprises 13 residues. DNA for the CDR3: TGTGCCAGCAGCGGGGGACGCACCGGGGAGCTGTTTTTT. Its translation is CASSGGRTGELFF.

CDR3 protein: CASGTEKYTDTQYF. For the CDR3, the DNA is TGTGCCAGCGGGACGGAGAAATACACAGATACGCAGTATTTT. J is TRBJ2-3 and V is TRBV5-4, with D perhaps matching TRBD1 or TRBD2 (5 bases each). Between the trimmed V and J ends, which lost 7 bases and 2 bases, there was a span of 14 bases. Per germline, CDR1 SGHNT and CDR2 YYREEE (reference sequence). The CDR3 sequence is 14 residues long.

J is TRBJ2-7 and V is TRBV6-5; D is uncertain. The germline V gene encodes CDR1 MNHEY and CDR2 SVGAGI. This CDR3 spans 13 amino acids. V was pared by 5 bases and J by 3 bases, with 11 bases between. The CDR3 is CASSRTLGYEQYF. CDR3 in DNA: TGTGCCAGCAGTCGGACGCTTGGCTACGAGCAGTACTTC.

This rearrangement joins TRBV7-9 to TRBJ2-1; no firm D call. V was pared by 6 bases and J by 5 bases, with 14 bases between. Germline V gene sequence: CDR1 SEHNR, CDR2 FQNEAQ (reference sequence). The length of the CDR3 is 14 residues. The CDR3 loop reads CASSTFTTHNEQFF. As DNA, the CDR3 is TGTGCCAGCAGTACATTTACTACGCACAATGAGCAGTTCTTC. The full variable domain, its missing parts supplied by reference TRBV7-9 and TRBJ2-1, is DTGVSQNPRHKITKRGQNVTFRCDPISEHNRLYWYRQTLGQGPEFLTYFQNEAQLEKSRLLSDRFSAERPKGSFSTLEIQRTEQGDSAMYLCASSTFTTHNEQFFGPGTRLTVL.

This clone has only a few counts. The chain employs TRBV5-1 and TRBJ2-7; maybe TRBD1 (6 bases). CDR1 SGHRS and CDR2 YFSETQ come from the germline V gene. The CDR3 consists of 14 residues. The germline V and J ends were trimmed by 0 bases and 3 bases, with 10 bases remaining between them. CDR3 in DNA: TGCGCCAGCAGCTTGGCCAGGGGCAGCTACGAGCAGTACTTC. This sequence encodes CASSLARGSYEQYF.

The chain recombines TRBV7-2 with TRBJ1-2, with TRBD1 as a possible D gene (5 bases). V was shortened by 1 base and J by 8 bases, with 14 bases between the two germline ends. Germline V gives CDR1 SGHTA, CDR2 FQGNSA. This CDR3 contains 14 residues. CDR3: CASSLVGREGGYTF. CDR3 coding DNA: TGTGCCAGCAGCTTAGTGGGCAGGGAGGGCGGCTACACCTTC. The whole variable domain, remainder taken from reference TRBV7-2 and TRBJ1-2, is GAGVSQSPSNKVTEKGKDVELRCDPISGHTALYWYRQSLGQGLEFLIYFQGNSAPDKSGLPSDRFSAERTGGSVSTLTIQRTQQEDSAVYLCASSLVGREGGYTFGSGTRLTVV.

This chain uses TRBV6-6 with TRBJ1-1; 10 nucleotides line up with TRBD1. There are 14 residues in the CDR3. Looked up from germline, CDR1 is MNHNY and CDR2 is SVGAGI (reference sequence). With 7 bases clipped from V and 4 bases from J, the junction kept 6 bases outside the gene matches. DNA for the CDR3: TGTGCCAGCAAGCTGGGACAGGGGCTCACTGAAGCTTTCTTT. Its translation is CASKLGQGLTEAFF.

V gene TRBV19 combines with J gene TRBJ2-5; D gene ambiguous. This CDR3 is 14 amino acids long. V was trimmed by 5 bases and J by 7 bases, leaving 17 bases between them. The germline V gene has CDR1 LNHDA and CDR2 SQIVND (reference sequence). CDR3 nucleotide sequence: TGTGCCAGTAGTCATGGACGCTACTTTGGGACCCAGTACTTC. Translation: CASSHGRYFGTQYF. Full variable domain (remainder filled in from reference TRBV19 and TRBJ2-5): DGGITQSPKYLFRKEGQNVTLSCEQNLNHDAMYWYRQDPGQGLRLIYYSQIVNDFQKGDIAEGYSVSREKKESFPLTVTSAQKNPTAFYLCASSHGRYFGTQYFGPGTRLLVL.

CDR3 bases: TGTGCCAGCAGCAGGGGTGGTGGCAATCAGCCCCAGCATTTT. It encodes CASSRGGGNQPQHF. The chain combines TRBV5-4 with TRBJ1-5, with a tentative D call TRBD1 (5 bases). The CDR3 runs 14 residues. CDR1 and CDR2 from the germline V gene are SGHNT and YYREEE (reference sequence). With 4 bases removed from V and 2 bases from J, the gap between germline ends came to 10 bases.